The rows below give T cell receptor beta chains drawn from one sample of a study of cytomegalovirus exposure and HLA in healthy donors. Sequencing used immunoSEQ multiplex PCR; TCRdb keeps in-frame clones, though not all of them. This table lists around 140,000 clones. Input material: PBMCs. These receptors were taken from a woman aged 40 to 50 in good health and CMV-seronegative. The conserved cysteine and the conserved F or W are not part of the CDR3 here.

TRBV6-1 | ASIRTGGNTIY
TRBV4-1 | ASSPDRLADTDTQY
TRBV19 | ASRRTGINQPQH
TRBV5-1 | ASSSGGGSSEKLF
TRBV7-3 | ASSSSGFDETQY
TRBV9 | ASSLRIGDTEAF
TRBV6-1 | ASSRDRNYGYT
TRBV5-1 | ASSLSRVSGNTIY
TRBV19 | ASSITGQPGNTIY
TRBV19 | ASSTQGRDGYT
TRBV5-1 | ASSLFGAGAQETQY
TRBV29-1 | SPWPARANTEAF
TRBV5-4 | ASSNGGADAWTQY
TRBV18 | ASSLSRGRTEAF
TRBV6-1 | ASSQAAANPYNSPLH
TRBV6-1 | ASRTGGRTDTQY
TRBV9 | ASSVSGTNTEAF
TRBV10-3 | AISERDNGQETQY
TRBV19 | ASSPYQGNLPTEAF
TRBV25-1 | ASSGLEGEVSPLH
TRBV11-2 | ASSWGTPRLGSYGYT
TRBV12-5 | ASGLNSYEQY
TRBV6-6 | ASSPGPSGGYT
TRBV2 | ASSDPTTETQY
TRBV28 | ASLLLPGQGTDTQY
TRBV5-1 | ASSPLQTGAHAEAF
TRBV7-2 | ASSSAGGNTEAF